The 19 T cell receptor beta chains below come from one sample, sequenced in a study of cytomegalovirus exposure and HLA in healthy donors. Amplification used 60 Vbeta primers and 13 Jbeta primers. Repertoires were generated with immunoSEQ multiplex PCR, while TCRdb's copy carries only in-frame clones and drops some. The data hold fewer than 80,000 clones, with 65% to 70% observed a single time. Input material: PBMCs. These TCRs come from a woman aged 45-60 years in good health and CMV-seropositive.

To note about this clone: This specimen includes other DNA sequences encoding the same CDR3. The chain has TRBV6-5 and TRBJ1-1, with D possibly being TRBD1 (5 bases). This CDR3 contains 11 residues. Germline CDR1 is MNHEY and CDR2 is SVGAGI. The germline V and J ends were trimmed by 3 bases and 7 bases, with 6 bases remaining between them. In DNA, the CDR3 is TGTGCCAGCAGTTATAGGGGTGAAGCTTTCTTT. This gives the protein CASSYRGEAFF.

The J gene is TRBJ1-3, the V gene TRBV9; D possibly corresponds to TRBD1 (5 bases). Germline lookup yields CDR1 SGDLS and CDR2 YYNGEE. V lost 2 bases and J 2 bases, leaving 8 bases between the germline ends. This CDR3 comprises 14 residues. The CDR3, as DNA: TGTGCCAGCAGCGTCCGGGGGACTGGAAACACCATATATTTT. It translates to CASSVRGTGNTIYF.

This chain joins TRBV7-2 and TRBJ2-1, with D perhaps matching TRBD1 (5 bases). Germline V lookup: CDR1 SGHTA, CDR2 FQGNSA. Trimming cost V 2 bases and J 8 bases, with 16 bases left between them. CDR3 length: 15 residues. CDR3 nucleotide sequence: TGTGCCAGCAGCTTACCTTTGGGGCCAGGCGATGAGCAGTTCTTC. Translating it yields CASSLPLGPGDEQFF.

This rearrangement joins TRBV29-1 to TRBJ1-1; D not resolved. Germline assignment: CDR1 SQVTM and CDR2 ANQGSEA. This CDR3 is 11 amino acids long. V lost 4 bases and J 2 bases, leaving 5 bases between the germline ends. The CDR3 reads CSVVRNTEAFF. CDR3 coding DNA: TGCAGCGTTGTCAGAAACACTGAAGCTTTCTTT.

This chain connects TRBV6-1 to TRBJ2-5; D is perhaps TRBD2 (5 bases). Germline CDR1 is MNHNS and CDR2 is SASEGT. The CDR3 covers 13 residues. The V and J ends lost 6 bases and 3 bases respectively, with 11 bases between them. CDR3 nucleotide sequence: TGTGCCAGCAGAAGGAGGAGCGAAGAGACCCAGTACTTC. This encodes CASRRRSEETQYF.

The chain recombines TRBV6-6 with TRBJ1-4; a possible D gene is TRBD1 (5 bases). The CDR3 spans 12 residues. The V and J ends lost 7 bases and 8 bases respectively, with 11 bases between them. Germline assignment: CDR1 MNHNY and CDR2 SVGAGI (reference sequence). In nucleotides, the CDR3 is TGTGCCAGCAAAGGGGTTGGAGAAAAACTGTTTTTT. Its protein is CASKGVGEKLFF.

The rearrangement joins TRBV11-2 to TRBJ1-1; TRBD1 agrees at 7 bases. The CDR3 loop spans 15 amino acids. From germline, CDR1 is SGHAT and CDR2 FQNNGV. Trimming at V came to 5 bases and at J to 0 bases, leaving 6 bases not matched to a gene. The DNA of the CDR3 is TGTGCCAGCAGCCTGAGACAGGGAATGAACACTGAAGCTTTCTTT. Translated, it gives CASSLRQGMNTEAFF.

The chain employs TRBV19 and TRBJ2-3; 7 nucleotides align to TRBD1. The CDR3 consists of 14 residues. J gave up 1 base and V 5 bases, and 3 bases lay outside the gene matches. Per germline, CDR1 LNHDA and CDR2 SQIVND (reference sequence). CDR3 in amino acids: CASSLGQGTDTQYF. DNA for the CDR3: TGTGCCAGTAGTCTTGGACAGGGCACAGATACGCAGTATTTT.

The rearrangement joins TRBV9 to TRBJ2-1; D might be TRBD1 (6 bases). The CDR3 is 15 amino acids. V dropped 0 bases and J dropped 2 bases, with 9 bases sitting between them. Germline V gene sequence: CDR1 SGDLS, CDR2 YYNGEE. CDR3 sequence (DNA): TGTGCCAGCAGCGTAGCTGGACAGACCTACAATGAGCAGTTCTTC. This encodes CASSVAGQTYNEQFF.

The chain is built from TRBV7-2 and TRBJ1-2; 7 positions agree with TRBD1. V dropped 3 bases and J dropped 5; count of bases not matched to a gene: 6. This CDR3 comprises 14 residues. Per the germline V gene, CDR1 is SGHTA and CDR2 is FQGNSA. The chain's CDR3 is CASSFGQGEYGYTF. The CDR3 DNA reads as TGTGCCAGCAGCTTCGGGCAGGGGGAGTATGGCTACACCTTC.

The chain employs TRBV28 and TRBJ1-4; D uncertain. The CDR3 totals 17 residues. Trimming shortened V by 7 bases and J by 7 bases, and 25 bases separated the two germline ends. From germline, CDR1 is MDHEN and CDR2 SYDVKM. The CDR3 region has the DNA TGTGCCAGCAACTCTTGGCGGGCAGGTACCGGAAGTGAAAAACTGTTTTTT. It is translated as CASNSWRAGTGSEKLFF.

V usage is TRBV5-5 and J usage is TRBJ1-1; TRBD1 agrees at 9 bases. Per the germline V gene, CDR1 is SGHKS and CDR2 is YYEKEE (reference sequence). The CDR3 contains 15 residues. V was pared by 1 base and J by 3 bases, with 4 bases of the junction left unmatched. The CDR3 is CASSLTGGVYTEAFF. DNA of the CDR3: TGTGCCAGCAGCTTGACAGGGGGCGTGTACACTGAAGCTTTCTTT.

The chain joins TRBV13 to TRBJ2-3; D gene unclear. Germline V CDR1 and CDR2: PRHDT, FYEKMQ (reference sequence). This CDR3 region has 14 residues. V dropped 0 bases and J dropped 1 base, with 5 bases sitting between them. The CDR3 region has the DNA TGTGCCAGCAGCTTAGGGACTGGCACAGATACGCAGTATTTT. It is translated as CASSLGTGTDTQYF. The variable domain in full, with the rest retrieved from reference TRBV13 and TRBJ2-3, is AAGVIQSPRHLIKEKRETATLKCYPIPRHDTVYWYQQGPGQDPQFLISFYEKMQSDKGSIPDRFSAQQFSDYHSELNMSSLELGDSALYFCASSLGTGTDTQYFGPGTRLTVL.

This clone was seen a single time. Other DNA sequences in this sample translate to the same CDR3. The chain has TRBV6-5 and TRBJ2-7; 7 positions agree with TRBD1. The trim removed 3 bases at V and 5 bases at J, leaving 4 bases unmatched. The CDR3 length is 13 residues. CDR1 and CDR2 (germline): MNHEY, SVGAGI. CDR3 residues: CASSYNRGHEQYF. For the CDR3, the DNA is TGTGCCAGCAGTTATAACAGGGGCCACGAGCAGTACTTC.

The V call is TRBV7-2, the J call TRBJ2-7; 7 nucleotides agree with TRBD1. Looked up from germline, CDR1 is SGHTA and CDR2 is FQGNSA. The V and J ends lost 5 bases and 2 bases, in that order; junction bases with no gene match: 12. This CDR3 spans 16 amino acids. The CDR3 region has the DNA TGTGCCAGCAGCAAAGATGTCGGGACAGCCACCTACGAGCAGTACTTC. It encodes CASSKDVGTATYEQYF.

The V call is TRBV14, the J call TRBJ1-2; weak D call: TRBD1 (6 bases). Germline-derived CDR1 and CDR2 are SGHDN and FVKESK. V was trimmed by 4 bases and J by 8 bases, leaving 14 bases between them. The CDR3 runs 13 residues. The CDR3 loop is CASSRDPGDGYTF. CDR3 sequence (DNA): TGTGCCAGCAGCCGAGACCCAGGGGACGGCTACACCTTC. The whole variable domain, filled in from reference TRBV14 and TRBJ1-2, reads EAGVTQFPSHSVIEKGQTVTLRCDPISGHDNLYWYRRVMGKEIKFLLHFVKESKQDESGMPNNRFLAERTGGTYSTLKVQPAELEDSGVYFCASSRDPGDGYTFGSGTRLTVV.

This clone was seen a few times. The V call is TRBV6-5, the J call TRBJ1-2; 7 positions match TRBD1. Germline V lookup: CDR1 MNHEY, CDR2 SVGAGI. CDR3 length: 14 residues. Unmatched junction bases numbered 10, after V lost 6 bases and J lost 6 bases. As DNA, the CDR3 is TGTGCCAGCAGACAAGACAGGGAGAGACATGGCTACACCTTC. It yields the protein CASRQDRERHGYTF.

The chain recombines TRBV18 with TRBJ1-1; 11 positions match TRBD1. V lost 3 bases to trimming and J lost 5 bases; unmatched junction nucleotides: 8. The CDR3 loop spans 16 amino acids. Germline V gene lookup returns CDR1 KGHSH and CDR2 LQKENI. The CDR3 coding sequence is TGTGCCAGCTCACCCACAGGACAGGGGGCGAATACTGAAGCTTTCTTT. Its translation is CASSPTGQGANTEAFF.

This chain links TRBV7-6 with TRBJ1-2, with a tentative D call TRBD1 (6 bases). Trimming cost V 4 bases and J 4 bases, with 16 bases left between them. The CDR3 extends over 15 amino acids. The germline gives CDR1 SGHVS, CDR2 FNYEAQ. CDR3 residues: CASSSAQGLGYGYTF. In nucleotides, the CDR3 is TGTGCCAGCAGCTCAGCGCAGGGGTTGGGCTATGGCTACACCTTC.